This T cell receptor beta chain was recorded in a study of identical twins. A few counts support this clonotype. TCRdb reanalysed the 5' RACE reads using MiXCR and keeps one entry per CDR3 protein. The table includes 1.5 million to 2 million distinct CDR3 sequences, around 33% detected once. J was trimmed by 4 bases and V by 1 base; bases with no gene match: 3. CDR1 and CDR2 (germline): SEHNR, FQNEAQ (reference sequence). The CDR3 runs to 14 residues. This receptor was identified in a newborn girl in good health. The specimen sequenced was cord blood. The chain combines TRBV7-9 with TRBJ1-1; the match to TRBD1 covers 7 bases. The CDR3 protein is CASSLDSGGTEAFF. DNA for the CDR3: TGTGCCAGCAGCTTAGATTCAGGGGGCACTGAAGCTTTCTTT.